Only one count was recorded for the clone carrying this T cell receptor (beta chain). The antigen remains undetermined. The data were obtained in a study of cytomegalovirus exposure and HLA in healthy donors. The PCR had 60 Vbeta and 13 Jbeta primers. The protocol was immunoSEQ multiplex PCR, while the TCRdb copy is restricted to in-frame clones and leaves out a portion. The table shows around 180,000 clones, with less than 85% occurring only once. Findings and limits, study-wide: A later analysis reported that several of the most significant clusters appeared to be linked to common viral pathogens, among them Epstein-Barr virus. The study designated about 180 TCR beta chains cytomegalovirus-associated. Later on, a genetic analysis was performed. It linked a missense variant in DCLRE1C with V- and J-gene trimming of TCR beta. Most TCR sequences proved rare, with some public TCRs found in many donors.

V was pared by 3 bases and J by 5 bases, with 10 bases of the junction left unmatched. Germline V gene sequence: CDR1 LNHDA, CDR2 SQIVND (reference sequence). This CDR3 is 15 amino acids long. The sequence was obtained from a man between 18 and 29 years old in good health and CMV-seronegative. This chain links TRBV19 with TRBJ2-7, with 7 bases aligning to TRBD2. The sample consisted of PBMCs. As DNA, the CDR3 is TGTGCCAGTAGTATTGGGGCTAGCGGATTCGACGAGCAGTACTTC. As protein: CASSIGASGFDEQYF.